What follows is one T cell receptor (beta chain) and its context. This sample stems from a study of T cells in Graves' hyperthyroidism and ophthalmopathy. Amplification of TCR beta CDR3 regions used RNA as the template. HTBI primers were the set used in a first-round RT-PCR of the TCR CDR3. Each CDR3 protein is one row after TCRdb ran MiXCR on the multiplex PCR reads. Altogether hundreds of thousands of distinct CDR3 sequences are present, about 16% being singletons, with the ten largest covering 3.5% to 4%. The V gene end was trimmed by 6 bases and the J gene end by 2 bases; junction bases not matched to a gene: 3. CDR1 and CDR2 (germline): DFQATT, SNEGSKA (reference sequence). This CDR3 is 13 amino acids long.

This TCR derives from a woman between 25 and 40 years old with Graves' hyperthyroidism. Material: blood. The chain links TRBV20-1 to TRBJ2-4; 8 positions match TRBD2. The chain's CDR3 is CSAGGGSKNIQYF. The CDR3 coding sequence is TGCAGTGCCGGGGGGGGGTCCAAAAACATTCAGTACTTC.